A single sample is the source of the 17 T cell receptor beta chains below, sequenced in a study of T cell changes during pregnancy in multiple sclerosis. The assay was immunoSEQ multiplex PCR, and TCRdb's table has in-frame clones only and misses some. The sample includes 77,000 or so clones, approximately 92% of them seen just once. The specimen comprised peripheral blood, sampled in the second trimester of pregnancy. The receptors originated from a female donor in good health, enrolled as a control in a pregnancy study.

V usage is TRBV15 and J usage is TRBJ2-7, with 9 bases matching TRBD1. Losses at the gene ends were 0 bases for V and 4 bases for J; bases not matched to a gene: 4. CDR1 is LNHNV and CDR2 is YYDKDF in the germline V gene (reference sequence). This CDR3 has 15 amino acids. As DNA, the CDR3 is TGTGCCACCAGCAGAGATCCGGGACAGGGTTACGAGCAGTACTTC. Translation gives CATSRDPGQGYEQYF.

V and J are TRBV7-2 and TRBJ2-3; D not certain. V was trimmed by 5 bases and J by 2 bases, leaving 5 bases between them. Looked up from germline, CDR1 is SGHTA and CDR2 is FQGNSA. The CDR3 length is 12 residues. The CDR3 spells CASSRSTDTQYF. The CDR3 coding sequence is TGTGCCAGCAGCCGGTCCACAGATACGCAGTATTTT.

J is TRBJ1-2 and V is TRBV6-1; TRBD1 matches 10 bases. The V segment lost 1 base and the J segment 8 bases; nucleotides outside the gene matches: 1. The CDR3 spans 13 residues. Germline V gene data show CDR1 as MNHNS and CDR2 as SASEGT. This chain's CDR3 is CASSEVGQGGYTF. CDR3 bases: TGTGCCAGCAGTGAAGTGGGACAGGGGGGCTACACCTTC.

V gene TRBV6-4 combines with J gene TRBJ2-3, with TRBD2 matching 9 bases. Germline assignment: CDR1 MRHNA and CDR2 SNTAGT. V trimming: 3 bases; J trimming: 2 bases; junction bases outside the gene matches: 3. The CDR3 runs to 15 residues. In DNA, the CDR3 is TGTGCCAGCAGTGATCGACTAGCGGACACAGATACGCAGTATTTT. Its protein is CASSDRLADTDTQYF.

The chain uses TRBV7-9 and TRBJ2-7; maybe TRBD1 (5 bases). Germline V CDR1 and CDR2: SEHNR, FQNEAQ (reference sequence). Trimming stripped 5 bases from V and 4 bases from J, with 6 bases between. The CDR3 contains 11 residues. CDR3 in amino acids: CASSRTYEQYF. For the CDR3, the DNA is TGTGCCAGCAGCCGGACATACGAGCAGTACTTC.

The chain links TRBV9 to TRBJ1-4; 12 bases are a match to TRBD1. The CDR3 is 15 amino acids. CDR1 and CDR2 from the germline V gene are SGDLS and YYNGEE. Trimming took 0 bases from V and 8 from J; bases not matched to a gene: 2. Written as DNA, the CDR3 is TGTGCCAGCAGCGTAGCAGGGACAGGGGGCGAAAAACTGTTTTTT. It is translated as CASSVAGTGGEKLFF.

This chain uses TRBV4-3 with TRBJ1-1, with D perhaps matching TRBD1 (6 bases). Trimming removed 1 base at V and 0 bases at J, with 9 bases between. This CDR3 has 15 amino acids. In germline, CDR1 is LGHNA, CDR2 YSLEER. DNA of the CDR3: TGCGCCAGCAGCCAAGGGACAGTTTTGAACACTGAAGCTTTCTTT. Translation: CASSQGTVLNTEAFF.

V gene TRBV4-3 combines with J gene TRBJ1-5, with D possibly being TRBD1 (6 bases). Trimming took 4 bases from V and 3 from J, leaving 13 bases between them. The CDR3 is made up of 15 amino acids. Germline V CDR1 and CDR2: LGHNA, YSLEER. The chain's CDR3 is CASSRETGPNQPQHF. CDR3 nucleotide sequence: TGCGCCAGCAGCCGCGAGACAGGCCCCAATCAGCCCCAGCATTTT.

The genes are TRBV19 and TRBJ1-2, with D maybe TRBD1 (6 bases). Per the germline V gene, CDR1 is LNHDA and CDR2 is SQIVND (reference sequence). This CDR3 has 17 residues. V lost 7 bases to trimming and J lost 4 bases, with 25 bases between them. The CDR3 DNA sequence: TGTGCCAGTACCCTGCGACAGGCCTTCCGGGGTGGCTATGGCTACACCTTC. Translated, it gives CASTLRQAFRGGYGYTF.

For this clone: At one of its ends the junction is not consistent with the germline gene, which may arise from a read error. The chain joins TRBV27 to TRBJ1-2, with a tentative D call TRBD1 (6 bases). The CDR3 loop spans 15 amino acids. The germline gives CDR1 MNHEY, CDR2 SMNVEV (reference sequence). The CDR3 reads CASSSLQGAKYGYTF. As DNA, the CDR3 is TGTGCCAGCAGTTCCCTACAGGGAGCTAAGTATGGCTACACCTTC.

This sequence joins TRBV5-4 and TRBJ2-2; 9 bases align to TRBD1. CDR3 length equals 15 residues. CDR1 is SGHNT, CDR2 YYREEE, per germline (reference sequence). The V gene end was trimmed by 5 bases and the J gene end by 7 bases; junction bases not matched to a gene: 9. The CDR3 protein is CASSTGQGWDGELFF. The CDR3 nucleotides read TGTGCCAGCAGTACCGGACAGGGGTGGGACGGGGAGCTGTTTTTT.

The CDR3 is CAWSGGLGYGYTF. For the CDR3, the DNA is TGTGCCTGGAGTGGGGGACTCGGCTATGGCTACACCTTC. The chain joins TRBV30 to TRBJ1-2; the D gene is possibly TRBD1 (5 bases). Trimming took 1 base from V and 4 from J, leaving 10 bases between them. Germline assignment: CDR1 GTSNPN and CDR2 SVGIG (reference sequence). The CDR3 consists of 13 residues.

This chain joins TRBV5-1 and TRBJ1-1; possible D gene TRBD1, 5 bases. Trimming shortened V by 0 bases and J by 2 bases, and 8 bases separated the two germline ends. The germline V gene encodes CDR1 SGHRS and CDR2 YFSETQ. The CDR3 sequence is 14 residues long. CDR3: CASSLGGGNTEAFF. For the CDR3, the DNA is TGCGCCAGCAGCTTGGGGGGGGGAAACACTGAAGCTTTCTTT.

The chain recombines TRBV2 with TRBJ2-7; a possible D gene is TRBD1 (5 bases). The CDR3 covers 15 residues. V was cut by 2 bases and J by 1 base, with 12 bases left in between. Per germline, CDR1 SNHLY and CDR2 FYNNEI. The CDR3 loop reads CASSEIAGNSYEQYF. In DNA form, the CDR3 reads TGTGCCAGCAGTGAAATTGCAGGGAATTCCTACGAGCAGTACTTC.

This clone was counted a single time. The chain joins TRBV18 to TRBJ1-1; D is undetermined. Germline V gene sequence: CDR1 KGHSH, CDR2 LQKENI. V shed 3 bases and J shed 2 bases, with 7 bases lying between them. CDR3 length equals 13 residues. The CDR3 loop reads CASSPGVNTEAFF. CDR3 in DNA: TGTGCCAGCTCACCGGGAGTAAACACTGAAGCTTTCTTT.

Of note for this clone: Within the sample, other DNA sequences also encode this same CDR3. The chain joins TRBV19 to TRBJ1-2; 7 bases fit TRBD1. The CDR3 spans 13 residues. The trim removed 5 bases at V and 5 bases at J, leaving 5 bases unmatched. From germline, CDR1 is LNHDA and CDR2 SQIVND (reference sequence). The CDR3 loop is CASSPRGDYGYTF. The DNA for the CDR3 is TGTGCCAGTAGTCCCAGGGGGGATTATGGCTACACCTTC. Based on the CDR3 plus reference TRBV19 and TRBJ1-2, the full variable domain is DGGITQSPKYLFRKEGQNVTLSCEQNLNHDAMYWYRQDPGQGLRLIYYSQIVNDFQKGDIAEGYSVSREKKESFPLTVTSAQKNPTAFYLCASSPRGDYGYTFGSGTRLTVV.

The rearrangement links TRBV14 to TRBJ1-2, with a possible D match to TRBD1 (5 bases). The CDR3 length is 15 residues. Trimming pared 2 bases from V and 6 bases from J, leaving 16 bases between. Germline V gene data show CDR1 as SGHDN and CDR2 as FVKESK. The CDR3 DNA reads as TGTGCCAGCAGCCAAAATATACTACCGACAGATGGCTACACCTTC. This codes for CASSQNILPTDGYTF.